The next 29 T cell receptor beta chains were all read from a single sample in a study of cytomegalovirus exposure and HLA in healthy donors. Sequenced by immunoSEQ multiplex PCR; TCRdb stores in-frame clones only, minus some. The sample consists of roughly 150,000 clones, 94% of them appearing once. The sequenced sample consisted of PBMCs. All receptors come from a man aged 18-30 years in good health and CMV-seropositive.

The chain uses TRBV29-1 and TRBJ2-2, with a possible D match to TRBD2 (5 bases). Germline CDR1 reads SQVTM; CDR2 reads ANQGSEA. V was cut by 6 bases and J by 3 bases, with 14 bases left in between. The CDR3 totals 14 residues. This chain's CDR3 is CSVYRDSDTGELFF. DNA of the CDR3: TGCAGCGTGTATCGGGATTCCGACACCGGGGAGCTGTTTTTT.

On this clone: Different DNA sequences within this sample yield the same CDR3. V is TRBV11-2 and J is TRBJ1-5, with a tentative D call TRBD1 (5 bases). V dropped 3 bases and J dropped 4 bases, with 7 bases sitting between them. Germline CDR1 and CDR2: SGHAT and FQNNGV. CDR3 length: 13 amino acids. CDR3 bases: TGTGCCAGCAGCTTCGGGGGTAATCAGCCCCAGCATTTT. Translating gives CASSFGGNQPQHF.

This chain links TRBV19 with TRBJ2-7, with a weak D call TRBD1 (6 bases). From germline, CDR1 is LNHDA and CDR2 SQIVND (reference sequence). The V end was cut by 5 bases, the J end by 3 bases, with 14 bases between. CDR3 length: 14 amino acids. CDR3 in DNA: TGTGCCAGTAGTCCCCAGGGGCGCAGCTACGAGCAGTACTTC. Protein product: CASSPQGRSYEQYF.

The V and J genes are TRBV11-2 and TRBJ2-2, with D perhaps TRBD2 (7 bases). CDR3 length equals 19 residues. V lost 1 base and J lost 5, with 23 bases in between. Germline assignment: CDR1 SGHAT and CDR2 FQNNGV. The CDR3 DNA sequence: TGTGCCAGCAGCTTAGGGGGGGCGGGAGCCATCCTGGGGACCGGGGAGCTGTTTTTT. Translated, it gives CASSLGGAGAILGTGELFF.

The rearrangement links TRBV30 to TRBJ2-5, with 8 bases fitting TRBD2. With V trimmed by 4 bases and J by 5 bases, 3 bases remained unmatched. The germline gives CDR1 GTSNPN, CDR2 SVGIG (reference sequence). The CDR3 sequence is 12 residues long. CDR3 DNA sequence: TGTGCCTGGATCCGGGGGGGGGAGACCCAGTACTTC. It encodes CAWIRGGETQYF.

This clone was seen a few times. This chain's CDR3 is CASNGGGVINEQFF. The CDR3 DNA is TGTGCCAGCAACGGGGGAGGGGTGATAAATGAGCAGTTCTTC. The chain links TRBV2 to TRBJ2-1, with TRBD2 matching over 7 bases. The CDR3 extends over 14 amino acids. Germline V CDR1 and CDR2: SNHLY, FYNNEI. The V segment lost 7 bases and the J segment 7 bases; nucleotides outside the gene matches: 10.

The chain joins TRBV7-9 to TRBJ2-2, with D possibly TRBD2 on 6 matching bases. V lost 5 bases to trimming and J lost 2 bases, with 15 bases between them. CDR3 size: 16 residues. CDR1 and CDR2 from the germline V gene are SEHNR and FQNEAQ (reference sequence). CDR3 DNA sequence: TGTGCCAGCAGCGGAGGACCGGGACTCAACACCGGGGAGCTGTTTTTT. It encodes CASSGGPGLNTGELFF.

CDR3 sequence reads: CASSQRDNEQFF. CDR3 sequence (DNA): TGCGCCAGCAGCCAGCGGGACAATGAGCAGTTCTTC. The chain joins TRBV4-1 to TRBJ2-1, with D perhaps TRBD2 (5 bases). Germline V gene data show CDR1 as MGHRA and CDR2 as YSYEKL. This CDR3 region has 12 residues. V was trimmed by 3 bases and J by 5 bases, leaving 5 bases between them.

The CDR3 DNA sequence: TGTGCCAGCAGGACTCGTGGTGAGCAGTTCTTC. It yields the protein CASRTRGEQFF. This chain uses TRBV6-1 with TRBJ2-1; D is ambiguous. This CDR3 spans 11 amino acids. Looked up from germline, CDR1 is MNHNS and CDR2 is SASEGT. The V and J ends lost 6 bases and 9 bases respectively, with 9 bases between them.

This chain joins TRBV7-8 and TRBJ2-7, with 11 nucleotides matching TRBD2. Germline lookup yields CDR1 SGHVS and CDR2 FQNEAQ. The junction had 10 bases not matched to a gene; V was cut back by 7 bases and J by 2 bases. This CDR3 is built from 16 residues. The CDR3 DNA reads TGTGCCAGCATGATAGCGGGAGGGCTCCTGACCTACGAGCAGTACTTC. Translated: CASMIAGGLLTYEQYF.

V is TRBV5-1 and J is TRBJ2-1; 7 positions agree with TRBD2. Trimming at V came to 4 bases and at J to 6 bases, leaving 4 bases not matched to a gene. The CDR3 extends over 13 amino acids. Germline V lookup: CDR1 SGHRS, CDR2 YFSETQ. CDR3 residues: CASSPRLANEQFF. DNA of the CDR3: TGCGCCAGCAGCCCGAGACTAGCCAATGAGCAGTTCTTC.

CDR3: CASSPEGAGRGTQYF. The DNA for the CDR3 is TGTGCCAGCAGCCCCGAGGGCGCGGGACGGGGGACCCAGTACTTC. The chain couples TRBV7-2 to TRBJ2-5, with a weak D call TRBD2 (6 bases). V lost 5 bases and J lost 7, with 20 bases in between. The CDR3 spans 15 residues. Germline V gene lookup returns CDR1 SGHTA and CDR2 FQGNSA. Full variable domain (missing parts from reference TRBV7-2 and TRBJ2-5): GAGVSQSPSNKVTEKGKDVELRCDPISGHTALYWYRQSLGQGLEFLIYFQGNSAPDKSGLPSDRFSAERTGGSVSTLTIQRTQQEDSAVYLCASSPEGAGRGTQYFGPGTRLLVL.

The genes are TRBV27 and TRBJ2-5; possible D gene TRBD2, 7 bases. Germline V gene data show CDR1 as MNHEY and CDR2 as SMNVEV (reference sequence). Deletions cut 2 bases from V and 1 base from J, with 17 bases between. The CDR3 is 17 residues long. CDR3 residues: CASSLRGAGNFQETQYF. CDR3 DNA: TGTGCCAGCAGTTTACGGGGGGCAGGGAACTTCCAAGAGACCCAGTACTTC.

This chain links TRBV30 with TRBJ1-5, with D possibly TRBD1 on 5 matching bases. The V gene's germline CDR1 is GTSNPN and CDR2 SVGIG (reference sequence). The CDR3 consists of 15 residues. The V end was cut by 2 bases, the J end by 3 bases, with 14 bases between. The CDR3 region is CAWSPQGSYNQPQHF. CDR3 sequence (DNA): TGTGCCTGGAGTCCCCAGGGATCCTACAATCAGCCCCAGCATTTT.

The chain couples TRBV27 to TRBJ2-7; D is possibly TRBD1 (5 bases). With 3 bases removed from V and 2 bases from J, the gap between germline ends came to 11 bases. In germline, CDR1 is MNHEY, CDR2 SMNVEV (reference sequence). The CDR3 has 14 residues. CDR3 sequence (DNA): TGTGCCAGCAGTTTCGTGGGGCCGCCCTACGAGCAGTACTTC. It yields the protein CASSFVGPPYEQYF.

The chain uses TRBV5-1 and TRBJ1-2, with TRBD1 matching over 9 bases. Germline V gene data show CDR1 as SGHRS and CDR2 as YFSETQ. V dropped 0 bases and J dropped 7; count of bases not matched to a gene: 4. The CDR3 extends over 14 amino acids. The CDR3 sequence is CASSLGTGVSGYTF. CDR3 nucleotide sequence: TGCGCCAGCAGCTTGGGGACAGGGGTTAGTGGCTACACCTTC.

The genes are TRBV11-2 and TRBJ1-1, with a tentative D call TRBD1 (5 bases). The CDR3 is 12 residues long. Trimming removed 5 bases from V and 6 bases from J, with 10 bases in between. From germline, CDR1 is SGHAT and CDR2 FQNNGV. The CDR3: CASSQGGPEAFF. DNA of the CDR3: TGTGCCAGCAGCCAGGGCGGCCCTGAAGCTTTCTTT. The entire variable domain, with the rest obtained from reference TRBV11-2 and TRBJ1-1, is as follows: EAGVAQSPRYKIIEKRQSVAFWCNPISGHATLYWYQQILGQGPKLLIQFQNNGVVDDSQLPKDRFSAERLKGVDSTLKIQPAKLEDSAVYLCASSQGGPEAFFGQGTRLTVV.

The gene calls are TRBV2 and TRBJ1-2; D is undetermined. Trimming stripped 7 bases from V and 6 bases from J, with 21 bases between. Germline CDR1 reads SNHLY; CDR2 reads FYNNEI. The CDR3 runs 15 residues. DNA for the CDR3: TGTGCCAGCACCATACTAATCGTGTGGGAGAATGGCTACACCTTC. Its protein product is CASTILIVWENGYTF.

This sequence joins TRBV19 and TRBJ2-7, with 8 bases aligning to TRBD2. The length of the CDR3 is 14 residues. From germline, CDR1 is LNHDA and CDR2 SQIVND (reference sequence). Trimming cost V 6 bases and J 2 bases; bases outside gene matches: 6. CDR3 protein: CASSSGLAAYEQYF. The CDR3 DNA follows: TGTGCCAGTAGCTCTGGACTAGCTGCCTACGAGCAGTACTTC.

This rearrangement joins TRBV9 to TRBJ2-1; D possibly corresponds to TRBD2 (6 bases). CDR1 is SGDLS and CDR2 is YYNGEE in the germline V gene. The length of the CDR3 is 14 residues. Trimming removed 2 bases from V and 6 bases from J, with 12 bases in between. The CDR3 sequence: CASSVQGTLNEQFF. The CDR3, as DNA: TGTGCCAGCAGCGTCCAAGGGACTCTCAATGAGCAGTTCTTC.

The chain employs TRBV29-1 and TRBJ2-5, with D uncertain. This CDR3 comprises 12 residues. Germline V gives CDR1 SQVTM, CDR2 ANQGSEA. The V end lost 4 bases, the J end lost 2 bases, and 8 bases lay between the germline ends. CDR3 protein: CSVVPTQETQYF. CDR3 in DNA: TGCAGCGTTGTCCCTACGCAAGAGACCCAGTACTTC.

The V gene is TRBV11-2, the J gene TRBJ1-1; 7 bases are shared with TRBD1. This CDR3 has 12 residues. V trimming: 3 bases; J trimming: 7 bases; junction bases outside the gene matches: 2. Per the germline V gene, CDR1 is SGHAT and CDR2 is FQNNGV. CDR3 DNA: TGTGCCAGCAGCTTCGACAGGGATGAAGCTTTCTTT. It specifies CASSFDRDEAFF.

The rearrangement joins TRBV25-1 to TRBJ2-7; weak D call: TRBD2 (5 bases). The V end was cut by 5 bases, the J end by 3 bases, with 14 bases between. The CDR3 is 14 amino acids. The V gene's germline CDR1 is MGHDK and CDR2 SYGVNS. The CDR3 bases are TGTGCCAGCAGTAGACCCGGGATACGCTACGAGCAGTACTTC. Its protein product is CASSRPGIRYEQYF.

The V call is TRBV18, the J call TRBJ1-2, with D uncertain. CDR1 and CDR2 from the germline V gene are KGHSH and LQKENI. The CDR3 length is 16 residues. Trimming took 4 bases from V and 6 from J, leaving 21 bases between them. CDR3 amino acids: CASSRTADSTANGYTF. CDR3 DNA: TGTGCCAGCTCACGCACGGCGGATTCGACGGCTAATGGCTACACCTTC.

The chain combines TRBV6-6 with TRBJ2-5; D gene ambiguous. Germline assignment: CDR1 MNHNY and CDR2 SVGAGI (reference sequence). The ends were cut back, 6 bases at V and 1 base at J, with 12 bases in the middle. The CDR3 loop spans 14 amino acids. The DNA for the CDR3 is TGTGCCAGCAGACTTGACTGGCCCCAAGAGACCCAGTACTTC. Protein product: CASRLDWPQETQYF.

This chain links TRBV5-2 with TRBJ1-5; TRBD1, the D gene given by the table, was not confirmed from the DNA. TRBV5-2 is designated a pseudogene. The CDR3 extends over 23 amino acids. CDR3 DNA: TGTGCCAGCAACTTTGTTAGGCACCTGGGTTCCCTCACAGGGGGGAATAGCAATCAGCCCCAGCATTTT. Protein sequence: CASNFVRHLGSLTGGNSNQPQHF.

The J gene is TRBJ2-1, the V gene TRBV11-2; D is unclear. In germline, CDR1 is SGHAT, CDR2 FQNNGV. The CDR3 length is 14 residues. Trimming left V 2 bases short and J 1 base short, with 6 bases between. DNA for the CDR3: TGTGCCAGCAGCTTATTCAGTTCCTACAATGAGCAGTTCTTC. Amino acids: CASSLFSSYNEQFF.

V is TRBV27 and J is TRBJ2-1, with D maybe TRBD2 (6 bases). The CDR3 sequence is 14 residues long. Germline values: CDR1 MNHEY, CDR2 SMNVEV (reference sequence). V was cut by 3 bases and J by 5 bases, with 11 bases left in between. Written as DNA, the CDR3 is TGTGCCAGCAGTTTGTTCGCGGGGCACAATGAGCAGTTCTTC. It translates to CASSLFAGHNEQFF.

The J gene is TRBJ2-3, the V gene TRBV5-1; TRBD2 matches 12 bases. The CDR3 is made up of 14 amino acids. The ends lost 4 bases at V and 6 bases at J; junction bases unmatched: 3. Germline CDR1 and CDR2: SGHRS and YFSETQ. The CDR3 reads CASSVTSGRDTQYF. In DNA, the CDR3 is TGCGCCAGCAGCGTTACTAGCGGGAGGGATACGCAGTATTTT.